Listed here is a single T cell receptor (beta chain). The assay was immunoSEQ multiplex PCR, and TCRdb's table has in-frame clones only and misses some. The table includes about 70,000 clones, around 86% detected once. These data belong to a study of blood T cell repertoires in COVID-19. On the study more broadly: Whether acute or convalescent, the COVID-19 samples came from the United States, Italy and Spain. Sources were T cells, B-cell-depleted T cells, or PBMCs; the material itself was cDNA or gDNA.

Germline assignment: CDR1 MNHEY and CDR2 SMNVEV (reference sequence). This CDR3 is 14 amino acids long. V was pared by 8 bases and J by 3 bases, with 16 bases between. This rearrangement joins TRBV27 to TRBJ2-5, with D unresolved. This clonotype originated in a human donor in a cohort sampled during active COVID-19. The sequenced sample was peripheral blood. The CDR3 is CASSLDSYKETQYF. CDR3 sequence (DNA): TGTGCCAGCTCACTTGATAGTTATAAAGAGACCCAGTACTTC.